Presented here are 11 T cell receptor beta chains from one specimen sequenced in a study of blood T cell repertoires in COVID-19. Repertoires were generated with immunoSEQ multiplex PCR, while TCRdb's copy carries only in-frame clones and drops some. The table has approximately 200,000 clones, approximately 92% seen once. What was sequenced was PBMCs or T cells enriched from blood (not recorded which). These receptors all come from a woman aged 18-29 years in a cohort exposed to, infected with or recovered from COVID-19 (not recorded which).

This chain joins TRBV7-6 and TRBJ2-3; tentative D call: TRBD1 (6 bases). CDR1 is SGHVS, CDR2 FNYEAQ, per germline. Trimming removed 5 bases from V and 2 bases from J, with 17 bases in between. CDR3 size: 16 residues. The CDR3 nucleotides read TGTGCCAGCAGCCCTACTACAGGGATCGCCACAGATACGCAGTATTTT. As protein: CASSPTTGIATDTQYF.

The chain is built from TRBV27 and TRBJ2-3; the match to TRBD2 covers 7 bases. V shed 8 bases and J 10 bases; nucleotides not matched to a gene: 9. The CDR3 runs 12 residues. Germline V lookup: CDR1 MNHEY, CDR2 SMNVEV (reference sequence). The CDR3 protein is CASGPTSPAQYF. CDR3 DNA: TGTGCCAGCGGCCCGACTAGCCCGGCGCAGTATTTT.

The chain employs TRBV27 and TRBJ1-2; 7 bases align to TRBD1. There are 15 residues in the CDR3. The J segment lost 8 bases and the V segment lost 2 bases, leaving 11 bases of the junction unmatched. Germline-derived CDR1 and CDR2 are MNHEY and SMNVEV (reference sequence). CDR3 sequence: CASSLRTGRAGGYTF. For the CDR3, the DNA is TGTGCCAGCAGTTTACGGACAGGTCGGGCGGGGGGCTACACCTTC.

The J gene is TRBJ2-5, the V gene TRBV7-8, with 7 bases identical to TRBD2. The J segment lost 5 bases and the V segment lost 5 bases, leaving 5 bases of the junction unmatched. The CDR3 loop spans 13 amino acids. The germline CDR1 and CDR2 sequences are SGHVS and FQNEAQ. Here the CDR3 DNA reads TGTGCCAGCAGCCTGACTAGCTGGGAGACCCAGTACTTC. It yields the protein CASSLTSWETQYF.

This chain joins TRBV18 and TRBJ2-2; TRBD2 matches 10 bases. This CDR3 comprises 17 residues. The germline V gene encodes CDR1 KGHSH and CDR2 LQKENI. J lost 6 bases, V lost 2 bases, and 9 bases had no gene match. In DNA form, the CDR3 reads TGTGCCAGCTCACCAAGGCCAGCGGGAGGGCCAGCCGGGGAGCTGTTTTTT. Translating gives CASSPRPAGGPAGELFF.

The chain carries TRBV7-9 and TRBJ1-2; D is ambiguous. V shed 1 base and J shed 7 bases, with 13 bases lying between them. This CDR3 is 14 amino acids long. Germline values: CDR1 SEHNR, CDR2 FQNEAQ (reference sequence). This CDR3 is CASSLEALGGGYTF. In nucleotides, the CDR3 is TGTGCCAGCAGCTTAGAAGCGCTCGGAGGTGGCTACACCTTC. The full variable domain, with the rest looked up from reference TRBV7-9 and TRBJ1-2, is DTGVSQNPRHKITKRGQNVTFRCDPISEHNRLYWYRQTLGQGPEFLTYFQNEAQLEKSRLLSDRFSAERPKGSFSTLEIQRTEQGDSAMYLCASSLEALGGGYTFGSGTRLTVV.

The chain uses TRBV10-1 and TRBJ1-1; D is unclear. Germline-derived CDR1 and CDR2 are WNHNN and SYGVQD (reference sequence). CDR3 length: 13 amino acids. V lost 6 bases and J lost 1, with 9 bases in between. The CDR3 DNA is TGCGCCAGCAGGGATACAGAGAACACTGAAGCTTTCTTT. Residues: CASRDTENTEAFF.

The chain couples TRBV7-2 to TRBJ2-1, with a possible D match to TRBD2 (5 bases). The germline CDR1 and CDR2 sequences are SGHTA and FQGNSA. This CDR3 spans 14 amino acids. V gave up 5 bases and J gave up 9 bases, with 17 bases separating them. The CDR3: CASSAWPRRGEQFF. CDR3 nucleotides: TGTGCCAGCAGCGCTTGGCCCCGTCGGGGTGAGCAGTTCTTC. Drawing the rest from reference TRBV7-2 and TRBJ2-1, the complete variable domain is GAGVSQSPSNKVTEKGKDVELRCDPISGHTALYWYRQSLGQGLEFLIYFQGNSAPDKSGLPSDRFSAERTGGSVSTLTIQRTQQEDSAVYLCASSAWPRRGEQFFGPGTRLTVL.

This clone was found once. Distinct nucleotide sequences in the sample also encode this CDR3. The chain couples TRBV28 to TRBJ1-5; 7 nucleotides agree with TRBD1. The CDR3 length is 14 residues. V dropped 2 bases and J dropped 2; count of bases not matched to a gene: 0. The V gene's germline CDR1 is MDHEN and CDR2 SYDVKM. The CDR3 reads CASSLGQGNQPQHF. The CDR3 nucleotides are TGTGCCAGCAGTTTAGGACAGGGCAATCAGCCCCAGCATTTT. Using reference TRBV28 and TRBJ1-5 for the parts outside the CDR3, the full variable domain is DVKVTQSSRYLVKRTGEKVFLECVQDMDHENMFWYRQDPGLGLRLIYFSYDVKMKEKGDIPEGYSVSREKKERFSLILESASTNQTSMYLCASSLGQGNQPQHFGDGTRLSIL.

The V and J genes are TRBV6-5 and TRBJ2-3; 12 nucleotides match TRBD1. CDR1 and CDR2 from the germline V gene are MNHEY and SVGAGI. This CDR3 spans 15 amino acids. The V gene end was trimmed by 6 bases and the J gene end by 6 bases; junction bases not matched to a gene: 7. The CDR3 here is CASRTGTGGADTQYF. The CDR3 coding sequence is TGTGCCAGCAGAACCGGGACAGGGGGCGCTGATACGCAGTATTTT.

The chain has TRBV7-8 and TRBJ1-5; 7 positions agree with TRBD1. V was pared by 4 bases and J by 1 base, with 13 bases of the junction left unmatched. The CDR3 contains 18 residues. Looked up from germline, CDR1 is SGHVS and CDR2 is FQNEAQ. The CDR3 spells CASSWTNRGFGSNQPQHF. The CDR3 DNA is TGTGCCAGCAGCTGGACCAACAGGGGATTCGGGAGCAATCAGCCCCAGCATTTT.